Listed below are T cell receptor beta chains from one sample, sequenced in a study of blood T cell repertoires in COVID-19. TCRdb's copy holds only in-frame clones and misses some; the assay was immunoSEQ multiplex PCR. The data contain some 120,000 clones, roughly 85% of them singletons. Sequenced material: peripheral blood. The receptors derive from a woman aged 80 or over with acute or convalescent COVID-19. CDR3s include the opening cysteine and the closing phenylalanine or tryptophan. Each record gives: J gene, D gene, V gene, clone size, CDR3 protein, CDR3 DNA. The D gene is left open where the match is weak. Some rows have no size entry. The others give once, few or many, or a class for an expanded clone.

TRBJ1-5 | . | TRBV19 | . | CASSIGKRKPGLTPQHF | TGTGCCAGTAGTATAGGGAAACGTAAACCAGGGCTAACGCCCCAGCATTTT
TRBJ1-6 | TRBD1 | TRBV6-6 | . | CASSYRGQGFPLHF | TGTGCCAGCAGTTACCGGGGACAGGGGTTCCCCCTCCACTTT
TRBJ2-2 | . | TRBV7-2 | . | CASSPQSNTGELFF | TGTGCCAGCAGCCCTCAGTCGAACACCGGGGAGCTGTTTTTT
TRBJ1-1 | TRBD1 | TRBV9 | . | CASSPYRGLGTEAFF | TGTGCCAGCAGCCCATACAGGGGATTGGGCACTGAAGCTTTCTTT
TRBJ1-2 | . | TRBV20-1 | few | CSAAGLYGYTF | TGCAGTGCTGCAGGGCTCTATGGCTACACCTTC
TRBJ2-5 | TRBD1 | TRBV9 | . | CASSGRNPGQEETQYF | TGTGCCAGCAGCGGACGCAACCCGGGACAGGAAGAGACCCAGTACTTC
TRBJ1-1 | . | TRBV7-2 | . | CASSLVGGFLNTEAFF | TGTGCCAGCAGCTTAGTGGGGGGGTTTTTGAACACTGAAGCTTTCTTT
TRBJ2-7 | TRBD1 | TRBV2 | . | CASRERTGVLYEQYF | TGTGCCAGCAGAGAAAGGACAGGGGTCTTGTACGAGCAGTACTTC
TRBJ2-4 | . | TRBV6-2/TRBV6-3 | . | CASSSQASLQYF | TGTGCCAGCAGTTCACAGGCCTCCCTTCAGTACTTC
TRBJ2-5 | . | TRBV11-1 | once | CASTPSPAEETQYF | TGTGCCAGCACCCCATCACCTGCAGAAGAGACCCAGTACTTC
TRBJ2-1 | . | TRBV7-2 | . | CASGPLGGPWNNEQFF | TGTGCCAGCGGACCCCTCGGGGGGCCTTGGAACAATGAGCAGTTCTTC
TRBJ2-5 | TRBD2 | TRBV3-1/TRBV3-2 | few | CATTSQGETQYF | TGTGCAACGACTAGCCAGGGAGAGACCCAGTACTTC
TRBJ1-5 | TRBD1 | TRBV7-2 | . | CASSPGQRVEPQHF | TGTGCCAGCAGCCCGGGACAGCGGGTAGAGCCCCAGCATTTT
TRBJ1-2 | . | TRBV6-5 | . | CASSRQAVGYTF | TGTGCCAGCAGCAGACAGGCGGTTGGCTACACCTTC
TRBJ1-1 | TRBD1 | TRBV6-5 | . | CASSRDRGGGTEAFF | TGTGCCAGCAGTCGAGACAGGGGTGGTGGGACTGAAGCTTTCTTT
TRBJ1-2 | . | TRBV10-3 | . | CAISENRDYGYTF | TGTGCCATCAGTGAGAACAGGGACTATGGCTACACCTTC
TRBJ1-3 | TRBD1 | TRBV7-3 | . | CASSPGTGEGNTIYF | TGTGCCAGCAGCCCCGGGACAGGCGAGGGAAACACCATATATTTT
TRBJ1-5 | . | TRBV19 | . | CASSIRMLAFNQPQHF | TGTGCCAGTAGTATACGTATGTTGGCATTCAATCAGCCCCAGCATTTT
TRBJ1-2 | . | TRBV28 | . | CASVGGTPAYGYTF | TGTGCCAGCGTTGGGGGGACCCCCGCCTATGGCTACACCTTC
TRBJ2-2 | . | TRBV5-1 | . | CASSPDTATGELFF | TGCGCCAGCAGTCCCGACACCGCCACCGGGGAGCTGTTTTTT
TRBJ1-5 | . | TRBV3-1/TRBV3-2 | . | CASSLSTGVSNQPQHF | TGTGCCAGCAGCCTATCGACAGGAGTTAGCAATCAGCCCCAGCATTTT
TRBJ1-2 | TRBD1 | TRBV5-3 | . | CARSLVGGNYGYTF | TGTGCCAGAAGCTTGGTAGGGGGCAACTATGGCTACACCTTC
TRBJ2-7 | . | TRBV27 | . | CASRRVPGSYEQYF | TGTGCCAGCAGGAGGGTCCCCGGCTCCTACGAGCAGTACTTC
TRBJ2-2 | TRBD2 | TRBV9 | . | CASSSLQGLAGLGELFF | TGTGCCAGCAGCTCATTACAGGGACTAGCGGGGCTCGGGGAGCTGTTTTTT
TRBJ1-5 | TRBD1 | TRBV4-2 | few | CASSEDRDQPQHF | TGTGCCAGCAGCGAAGACAGGGATCAGCCCCAGCATTTT
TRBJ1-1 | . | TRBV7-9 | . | CASSLQGSDTEAFF | TGTGCCAGCAGCCTTCAGGGCTCGGACACTGAAGCTTTCTTT
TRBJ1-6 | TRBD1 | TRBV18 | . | CASSRGQGDSPLHF | TGTGCCAGCTCACGCGGACAGGGGGATTCACCCCTCCACTTT
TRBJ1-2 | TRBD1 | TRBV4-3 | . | CASSQPGTVHIYGYTF | TGCGCCAGCAGCCAACCCGGGACAGTTCATATCTATGGCTACACCTTC
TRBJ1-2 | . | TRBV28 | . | CASSNSDGGRYGYTF | TGTGCCAGCAGTAACTCCGACGGCGGGCGCTATGGCTACACCTTC
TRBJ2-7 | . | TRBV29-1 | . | CSVGQAYEQYF | TGCAGCGTTGGACAGGCCTACGAGCAGTACTTC
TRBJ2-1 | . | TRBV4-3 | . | CASSQFQGDEQFF | TGCGCCAGCAGCCAATTCCAGGGCGATGAGCAGTTCTTC
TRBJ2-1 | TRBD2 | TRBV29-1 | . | CSATSGAGNEQFF | TGCAGCGCCACTAGCGGGGCTGGCAATGAGCAGTTCTTC
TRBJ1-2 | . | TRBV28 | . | CASSLTGQPYGYTF | TGTGCCAGCAGTTTAACGGGTCAGCCTTATGGCTACACCTTC
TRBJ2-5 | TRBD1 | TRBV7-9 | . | CASSLGQVRETQYF | TGTGCCAGCAGCTTGGGACAGGTTCGCGAGACCCAGTACTTC
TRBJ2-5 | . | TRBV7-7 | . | CASSLGLGGQETQYF | TGTGCTAGCAGCTTAGGGTTGGGGGGCCAAGAGACCCAGTACTTC
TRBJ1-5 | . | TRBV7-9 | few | CASSWRGGQPQHF | TGTGCCAGCAGCTGGCGCGGGGGTCAGCCCCAGCATTTT
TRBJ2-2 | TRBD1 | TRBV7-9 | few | CASRFYHQGAGTGELFF | TGTGCCAGCAGATTCTACCACCAGGGGGCTGGCACCGGGGAGCTGTTTTTT
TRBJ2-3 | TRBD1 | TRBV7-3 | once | CASSTRTGSDTQYF | TGTGCCAGCAGCACAAGGACAGGGTCAGATACGCAGTATTTT
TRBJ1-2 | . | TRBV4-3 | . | CASSQESQVWGHGYTF | TGCGCCAGCAGCCAAGAGAGTCAAGTTTGGGGGCATGGCTACACCTTC
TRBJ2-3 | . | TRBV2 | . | CASSAGGGPSTDTQYF | TGTGCCAGCAGTGCTGGCGGGGGCCCTAGCACAGATACGCAGTATTTT
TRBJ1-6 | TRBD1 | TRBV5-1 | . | CASSLGQVNSPLHF | TGCGCCAGCAGCCTCGGACAGGTTAATTCACCCCTCCACTTT
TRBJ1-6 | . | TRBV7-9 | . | CASSRENSPLHF | TGTGCCAGCAGCCGGGAAAATTCACCCCTCCACTTT
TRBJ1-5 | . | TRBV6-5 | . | CASSSTGAGSAQHF | TGTGCCAGCAGTTCGACAGGAGCGGGGTCAGCCCAGCATTTT
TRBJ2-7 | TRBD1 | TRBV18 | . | CASSRDSDYEQYF | TGTGCCAGCTCAAGGGACAGCGACTACGAGCAGTACTTC
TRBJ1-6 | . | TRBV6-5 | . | CASSYSTGLGNSPLHF | TGTGCCAGCAGTTACTCTACAGGGCTCGGTAATTCACCCCTCCACTTT
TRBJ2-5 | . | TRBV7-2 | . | CASSHGGEKETQYF | TGTGCCAGCAGCCATGGAGGGGAAAAAGAGACCCAGTACTTC
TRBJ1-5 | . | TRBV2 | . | CASRRSVGQPQHF | TGTGCCAGCAGGAGGAGCGTCGGGCAGCCCCAGCATTTT
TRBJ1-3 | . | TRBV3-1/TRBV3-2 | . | CASSQDFTGLEYTIYF | TGTGCCAGCAGCCAAGATTTTACAGGGTTAGAGTACACCATATATTTT
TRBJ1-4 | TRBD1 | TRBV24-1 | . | CATSDSRDSGEKLFF | TGTGCCACCAGTGATTCTCGGGACAGCGGGGAAAAACTGTTTTTT
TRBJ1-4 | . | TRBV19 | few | CASSIPGATNEKLFF | TGTGCCAGTAGTATCCCCGGTGCAACTAATGAAAAACTGTTTTTT
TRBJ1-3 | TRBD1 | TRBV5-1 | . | CASSLVGQGSGNTIYF | TGCGCCAGCAGCTTGGTGGGACAGGGCTCTGGAAACACCATATATTTT